Below, 31 T cell receptor beta chains from the same sample are listed, as sequenced in a study of T-cell reconstitution after alpha-beta-depleted transplantation in children. Preparation of the TCRbeta library involved a method that used unique molecular identifiers. MiXCR, run by TCRdb on the PCR reads, gives a single entry per CDR3 protein. The sample yields some 500,000 distinct CDR3 sequences, around 18% seen once. Source: PBMCs from the stem cell graft donor, taken from the stem cell graft. These receptors all stem from a human donor who donated a stem cell graft to a child with acute lymphoblastic leukemia.

This clonotype was seen only a few times. The chain recombines TRBV9 with TRBJ1-4; D might be TRBD1 (5 bases). Trimming shortened V by 0 bases and J by 0 bases, and 9 bases separated the two germline ends. The length of the CDR3 is 16 residues. Germline V gene lookup returns CDR1 SGDLS and CDR2 YYNGEE. The CDR3 loop is CASSVDEGPTNEKLFF. In DNA, the CDR3 is TGTGCCAGCAGCGTAGACGAGGGGCCAACTAATGAAAAACTGTTTTTT.

This clonotype was seen many times. The chain couples TRBV5-1 to TRBJ2-2; the match to TRBD1 covers 7 bases. Germline V gene sequence: CDR1 SGHRS, CDR2 YFSETQ. The CDR3 has 15 amino acids. Trimming took 6 bases from V and 5 from J; bases not matched to a gene: 10. Here the CDR3 reads CASNLLQQGTGELFF. DNA for the CDR3: TGCGCCAGCAACCTACTGCAACAGGGGACCGGGGAGCTGTTTTTT.

This chain connects TRBV6-6 to TRBJ2-7; D ambiguous. Trimming took off 0 bases at V and 6 bases at J, with 6 bases between the two ends. There are 12 residues in the CDR3. Germline CDR1 reads MNHNY; CDR2 reads SVGAGI (reference sequence). The CDR3 coding sequence is TGTGCCAGCAGTTACTCTGGTCCCGAGCAGTACTTC. Amino acids: CASSYSGPEQYF.

This clonotype was observed many times. The chain carries TRBV20-1 and TRBJ2-1, with D possibly TRBD1 on 6 matching bases. V lost 8 bases and J lost 4, with 18 bases in between. The germline gives CDR1 DFQATT, CDR2 SNEGSKA (reference sequence). This CDR3 spans 14 amino acids. The CDR3 DNA reads as TGCAGTTCAACCAGGGGAGAGCCTTACAATGAGCAGTTCTTC. Protein: CSSTRGEPYNEQFF.

This sequence joins TRBV5-1 and TRBJ1-1, with 8 bases lining up with TRBD1. V was clipped by 5 bases and J by 4 bases; unmatched bases: 7. The CDR3 is made up of 14 amino acids. The germline gives CDR1 SGHRS, CDR2 YFSETQ. CDR3 bases: TGCGCCAGCAGTTACTACAGGGGGTCCACTGAAGCTTTCTTT. Protein product: CASSYYRGSTEAFF. The variable domain in full, completed from reference TRBV5-1 and TRBJ1-1, reads KAGVTQTPRYLIKTRGQQVTLSCSPISGHRSVSWYQQTPGQGLQFLFEYFSETQRNKGNFPGRFSGRQFSNSRSEMNVSTLELGDSALYLCASSYYRGSTEAFFGQGTRLTVV.

This clonotype was seen a few times. The chain is built from TRBV18 and TRBJ2-5; 8 bases map to TRBD1. Per the germline V gene, CDR1 is KGHSH and CDR2 is LQKENI. With V trimmed by 3 bases and J by 7 bases, 4 bases remained unmatched. This CDR3 has 13 amino acids. CDR3 sequence: CASSPGQDRTQYF. CDR3 nucleotide sequence: TGTGCCAGCTCACCGGGACAGGATCGGACCCAGTACTTC.

CDR3 loop: CASSLRDRGRARRNEQFF. The CDR3 DNA reads TGCGCCAGCAGCTTGAGGGATCGCGGGAGGGCCCGACGCAATGAGCAGTTCTTC. The genes are TRBV5-1 and TRBJ2-1; 9 bases are a match to TRBD2. CDR1 is SGHRS, CDR2 YFSETQ, per germline. CDR3 length: 18 residues. The J segment lost 6 bases and the V segment lost 1 base, leaving 14 bases of the junction unmatched.

The chain has TRBV18 and TRBJ1-5; D perhaps matches TRBD1 (6 bases). Between the trimmed V and J ends, which lost 6 bases and 5 bases, there was a span of 14 bases. From germline, CDR1 is KGHSH and CDR2 LQKENI. The CDR3 has 14 amino acids. Here the CDR3 DNA reads TGTGCCAGCTCCATCGGGGCAGGGGATCAGCCCCAGCATTTT. Translated, it gives CASSIGAGDQPQHF.

The chain recombines TRBV20-1 with TRBJ2-1; D is possibly TRBD2 (5 bases). The germline V gene has CDR1 DFQATT and CDR2 SNEGSKA (reference sequence). The V and J ends lost 3 bases and 8 bases respectively, with 11 bases between them. This CDR3 contains 12 residues. The chain's CDR3 is CSASRDFDEQFF. The CDR3 DNA reads as TGCAGTGCTAGTCGGGATTTCGATGAGCAGTTCTTC.

V gene TRBV7-3 combines with J gene TRBJ2-1; 13 nucleotides agree with TRBD2. Trimming removed 4 bases from V and 8 bases from J; junction bases left unmatched: 2. This CDR3 comprises 14 residues. Germline assignment: CDR1 SGHTA and CDR2 FQGTGA. CDR3 loop: CASSSLAGGYEQFF. The CDR3 DNA follows: TGTGCCAGCAGCTCACTAGCGGGAGGGTATGAGCAGTTCTTC.

This chain connects TRBV12-3 or TRBV12-4 to TRBJ2-5, with 7 bases that match TRBD2. Unmatched junction bases numbered 9, after V lost 1 base and J lost 7 bases. This CDR3 has 15 residues. The CDR3 nucleotides are TGTGCCAGCAGTTTAGGCGGGAGCGGACGGGGGACCCAGTACTTC. It encodes CASSLGGSGRGTQYF.

The chain has TRBV27 and TRBJ1-5; weak D call: TRBD1 (6 bases). Deletions cut 4 bases from V and 4 bases from J, with 14 bases between. This CDR3 spans 15 amino acids. The germline V gene has CDR1 MNHEY and CDR2 SMNVEV (reference sequence). The CDR3 DNA is TGTGCCAGCAGTTCATTACAGGGAACAAATCAGCCCCAGCATTTT. Translated, it gives CASSSLQGTNQPQHF.

This clonotype was observed a few times. The chain links TRBV9 to TRBJ2-5, with D unclear. Germline-derived CDR1 and CDR2 are SGDLS and YYNGEE. V lost 2 bases to trimming and J lost 4 bases, with 15 bases between them. The CDR3 is 15 amino acids. The CDR3 here is CASSVGAAGRETQYF. The CDR3 DNA reads TGTGCCAGCAGCGTTGGAGCTGCCGGGCGAGAGACCCAGTACTTC.

The rearrangement links TRBV25-1 to TRBJ2-1; D is unresolved. Trimming took off 10 bases at V and 6 bases at J, with 22 bases between the two ends. The CDR3 totals 15 residues. In germline, CDR1 is MGHDK, CDR2 SYGVNS. The CDR3 region has the DNA TGTGCCACCGGGCCCTCCTCGCCCCCGCGCAATGAGCAGTTCTTC. Encoded protein: CATGPSSPPRNEQFF.

The chain carries TRBV5-1 and TRBJ2-3, with TRBD2 matching 10 bases. Germline V gives CDR1 SGHRS, CDR2 YFSETQ. With V trimmed by 4 bases and J by 0 bases, 17 bases remained unmatched. The CDR3 contains 20 residues. The chain's CDR3 is CASSPRRTSGSRRSTDTQYF. As DNA, the CDR3 is TGCGCCAGCAGCCCGAGAAGGACTAGCGGTTCTCGGCGTAGCACAGATACGCAGTATTTT.

This clonotype was counted a few times. The V call is TRBV5-1, the J call TRBJ2-1, with D perhaps given as TRBD1 or TRBD2 (5 bases each). Trimming took off 2 bases at V and 8 bases at J, with 11 bases between the two ends. The CDR3 sequence is 13 residues long. Germline V lookup: CDR1 SGHRS, CDR2 YFSETQ. As DNA, the CDR3 is TGCGCCAGCAGCTTTCCAGGGAGAGATGAGCAGTTCTTC. This sequence encodes CASSFPGRDEQFF.

This chain connects TRBV18 to TRBJ1-5; D is unclear. The V gene lost 3 bases and the J gene lost 1 base, with 10 bases spanning the gap. The CDR3 extends over 15 amino acids. Looked up from germline, CDR1 is KGHSH and CDR2 is LQKENI. The CDR3 DNA follows: TGTGCCAGCTCACCTTCAGTTCGGAGCAATCAGCCCCAGCATTTT. Translation: CASSPSVRSNQPQHF.

At least ten counts were recorded for this clonotype. The V call is TRBV5-1, the J call TRBJ2-3; 14 bases are a match to TRBD2. In germline, CDR1 is SGHRS, CDR2 YFSETQ. Trimming at V came to 2 bases and at J to 3 bases, leaving 5 bases not matched to a gene. The CDR3 length is 17 residues. The CDR3 protein is CASSLGTSGRWTDTQYF. CDR3 in DNA: TGCGCCAGCAGCTTAGGGACTAGCGGGAGATGGACAGATACGCAGTATTTT. The full variable domain, its missing parts supplied by reference TRBV5-1 and TRBJ2-3, is KAGVTQTPRYLIKTRGQQVTLSCSPISGHRSVSWYQQTPGQGLQFLFEYFSETQRNKGNFPGRFSGRQFSNSRSEMNVSTLELGDSALYLCASSLGTSGRWTDTQYFGPGTRLTVL.

The chain has TRBV10-3 and TRBJ1-1, with D perhaps matching TRBD1 (5 bases). The CDR3 totals 16 residues. V lost 6 bases to trimming and J lost 6 bases, with 23 bases between them. Germline assignment: CDR1 ENHRY and CDR2 SYGVKD. The CDR3 spells CAIRSAVLGRDAEAFF. The CDR3 nucleotides read TGTGCCATCAGGTCCGCCGTGTTGGGGAGGGACGCTGAAGCTTTCTTT.

The chain joins TRBV11-2 to TRBJ2-3; D might be TRBD2 (5 bases). The CDR3 loop spans 15 amino acids. Germline V gives CDR1 SGHAT, CDR2 FQNNGV. V was trimmed by 3 bases and J by 8 bases, leaving 18 bases between them. The CDR3 coding sequence is TGTGCCAGCAGCTTGCTGGACTCAGCCCAGGCTACGCAGTATTTT. Its translation is CASSLLDSAQATQYF.

The table lists this clonotype with many counts. The chain recombines TRBV5-8 with TRBJ2-1; D is undetermined. This CDR3 is 13 amino acids long. V lost 4 bases and J 4 bases, leaving 9 bases between the germline ends. The germline gives CDR1 SGHTS, CDR2 YDEGEE. In DNA form, the CDR3 reads TGTGCCAGCAGCCCATATAGTTACAATGAGCAGTTCTTC. Amino acid sequence: CASSPYSYNEQFF.

The J gene is TRBJ1-2, the V gene TRBV20-1; D remains unclear. The CDR3 totals 13 residues. With 5 bases removed from V and 3 bases from J, the gap between germline ends came to 13 bases. Germline V lookup: CDR1 DFQATT, CDR2 SNEGSKA (reference sequence). CDR3 sequence reads: CSAVPSLYYGYTF. The CDR3 DNA reads TGCAGTGCTGTCCCCTCCCTTTACTATGGCTACACCTTC.

This clonotype was recorded many times. The chain combines TRBV4-1 with TRBJ2-2; 10 bases match TRBD2. J lost 4 bases, V lost 4 bases, and 3 bases had no gene match. The germline V gene has CDR1 MGHRA and CDR2 YSYEKL. The CDR3 is made up of 15 amino acids. This CDR3 is CASSLAGGPTGELFF. The CDR3 region has the DNA TGCGCCAGCAGCCTAGCGGGAGGCCCCACCGGGGAGCTGTTTTTT.

This clonotype has ten or more counts. J is TRBJ1-2 and V is TRBV9; D ambiguous. This CDR3 contains 14 residues. V was pared by 3 bases and J by 5 bases, with 14 bases between. Germline-derived CDR1 and CDR2 are SGDLS and YYNGEE. CDR3 residues: CASSAGLTGYGYTF. CDR3 in DNA: TGTGCCAGCAGCGCCGGACTTACGGGATATGGCTACACCTTC.

This chain connects TRBV5-1 to TRBJ2-7, with 11 bases that match TRBD2. The CDR3 covers 14 residues. Looked up from germline, CDR1 is SGHRS and CDR2 is YFSETQ. The ends lost 5 bases at V and 7 bases at J; junction bases unmatched: 8. For the CDR3, the DNA is TGCGCCAGCAGATTTTTAGCGGGAGGGCCTGAGCAGTACTTC. Translated: CASRFLAGGPEQYF.

The V gene is TRBV19, the J gene TRBJ2-1; 7 bases align to TRBD2. Germline values: CDR1 LNHDA, CDR2 SQIVND (reference sequence). The CDR3 sequence is 15 residues long. The V segment lost 9 bases and the J segment 0 bases; nucleotides outside the gene matches: 8. The CDR3 nucleotides read TGTGCCAGCCTTCTAGCGGAAAGCTCCTACAATGAGCAGTTCTTC. Its translation is CASLLAESSYNEQFF.

The DNA of the CDR3 is TGTGCCAGCAGTTTCGTGGGCGGTCAGCCCCAGCATTTT. It codes for CASSFVGGQPQHF. This chain connects TRBV27 to TRBJ1-5; D gene uncertain. Trimming removed 3 bases at V and 6 bases at J, with 9 bases between. Per the germline V gene, CDR1 is MNHEY and CDR2 is SMNVEV (reference sequence). The CDR3 has 13 residues.

This chain links TRBV5-1 with TRBJ2-7; TRBD2 matches at 13 bases. Trimming at V came to 3 bases and at J to 3 bases, leaving 12 bases not matched to a gene. Germline CDR1 reads SGHRS; CDR2 reads YFSETQ. The CDR3 covers 18 residues. The chain's CDR3 is CASSSGTSGTFGNYEQYF. CDR3 bases: TGCGCCAGCAGCTCCGGGACTAGCGGGACCTTTGGTAACTACGAGCAGTACTTC.

V gene TRBV27 combines with J gene TRBJ1-5, with D maybe TRBD1 (6 bases). V was clipped by 2 bases and J by 4 bases, with 12 bases between them. CDR3 length equals 15 residues. The germline gives CDR1 MNHEY, CDR2 SMNVEV (reference sequence). The CDR3 DNA follows: TGTGCCAGCAGTTTAGGAGGGGGGGCTAATCAGCCCCAGCATTTT. Encoded protein: CASSLGGGANQPQHF.

In this sample, this clonotype turned up a few times. The rearrangement uses TRBV15 and TRBJ2-5, with 8 bases aligning to TRBD1. Germline V gene sequence: CDR1 LNHNV, CDR2 YYDKDF (reference sequence). The CDR3 is made up of 15 amino acids. V gave up 3 bases and J gave up 3 bases; unmatched junction bases: 6. The CDR3 here is CATSSVLTGEETQYF. CDR3 coding DNA: TGTGCCACCAGCAGTGTATTGACAGGGGAAGAGACCCAGTACTTC.

This sequence joins TRBV7-8 and TRBJ2-1; 13 bases match TRBD2. This CDR3 spans 16 amino acids. V lost 4 bases, J lost 7 bases, and 7 bases stayed unmatched. Per germline, CDR1 SGHVS and CDR2 FQNEAQ. CDR3 region: CASSSGTSGMGNEQFF. The CDR3 DNA reads as TGTGCCAGCAGCTCGGGGACTAGCGGGATGGGGAATGAGCAGTTCTTC. Looking up the rest from reference TRBV7-8 and TRBJ2-1 gives the full variable domain: GAGVSQSPRYKVAKRGQDVALRCDPISGHVSLFWYQQALGQGPEFLTYFQNEAQLDKSGLPSDRFFAERPEGSVSTLKIQRTQQEDSAVYLCASSSGTSGMGNEQFFGPGTRLTVL.